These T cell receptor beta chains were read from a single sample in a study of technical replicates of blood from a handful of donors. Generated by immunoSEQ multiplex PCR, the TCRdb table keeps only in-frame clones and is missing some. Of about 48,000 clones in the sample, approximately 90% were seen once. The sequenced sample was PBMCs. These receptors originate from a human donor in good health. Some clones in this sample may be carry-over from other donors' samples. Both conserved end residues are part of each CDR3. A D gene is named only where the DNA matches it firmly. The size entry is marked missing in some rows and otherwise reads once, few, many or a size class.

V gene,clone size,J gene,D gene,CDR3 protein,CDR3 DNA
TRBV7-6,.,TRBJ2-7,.,CASSLEGEPSYEQYF,TGTGCCAGCAGCTTAGAGGGGGAGCCTTCCTACGAGCAGTACTTC
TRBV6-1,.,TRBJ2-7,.,CASSEILGGSYEQYF,TGTGCCAGCAGTGAAATACTAGGGGGCTCCTACGAGCAGTACTTC
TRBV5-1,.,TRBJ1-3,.,CASTLGGSSGNTIYF,TGCGCCAGCACCCTGGGGGGGAGCTCTGGAAACACCATATATTTT
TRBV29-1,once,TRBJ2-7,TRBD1,CSVELAGGNPYEQYF,TGCAGCGTTGAATTGGCAGGGGGAAATCCCTACGAGCAGTACTTC
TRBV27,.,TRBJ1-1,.,CASSSPPGSLENTEAFF,TGTGCCAGCAGTTCACCCCCCGGGAGTCTCGAGAACACTGAAGCTTTCTTT
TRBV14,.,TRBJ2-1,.,CASSQGFMSAGEQFF,TGTGCCAGCAGCCAAGGTTTTATGAGCGCGGGTGAGCAGTTCTTC
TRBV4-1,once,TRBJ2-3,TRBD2,CASSQEGYGGRADTQYF,TGCGCCAGCAGCCAAGAGGGCTATGGCGGGAGGGCCGATACGCAGTATTTT
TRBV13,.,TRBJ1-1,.,CASSSGQSLNTEAFF,TGTGCCAGCAGCTCCGGACAGAGCCTGAACACTGAAGCTTTCTTT
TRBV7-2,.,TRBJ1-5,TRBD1,CASSRQGGDSNQPQHF,TGTGCCAGCAGCCGACAGGGGGGGGATAGCAATCAGCCCCAGCATTTT
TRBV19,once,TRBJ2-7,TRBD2,CASSIWVAGASYEQYF,TGTGCCAGTAGTATATGGGTAGCGGGAGCCTCCTACGAGCAGTACTTC
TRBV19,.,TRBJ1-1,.,CASSSYRENTEAFF,TGTGCCAGTAGCTCCTACAGGGAGAACACTGAAGCTTTCTTT
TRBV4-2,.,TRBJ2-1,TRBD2,CASSQERSSGRASSYNEQFF,TGTGCCAGCAGCCAAGAGAGGTCTAGCGGGAGGGCTAGCTCCTACAATGAGCAGTTCTTC
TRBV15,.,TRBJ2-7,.,CATSRTSTARGAYEQYF,TGTGCCACCAGCAGAACTTCGACAGCCCGCGGAGCCTACGAGCAGTACTTC
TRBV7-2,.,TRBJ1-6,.,CASSLDTSVGNSPLHF,TGTGCCAGCAGCTTGGATACATCGGTCGGGAATTCACCCCTCCACTTT
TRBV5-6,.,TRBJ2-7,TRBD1,CASGETGLPYEQYF,TGTGCCAGCGGGGAGACAGGGTTGCCCTACGAGCAGTACTTC
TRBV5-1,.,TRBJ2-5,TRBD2,CASSFPSGRAETQYF,TGCGCCAGCAGCTTCCCTAGCGGGAGGGCAGAGACCCAGTACTTC
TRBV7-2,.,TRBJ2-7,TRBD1,CASSEILGDRGYEQYF,TGTGCCAGCAGCGAAATCCTCGGGGACAGGGGCTACGAGCAGTACTTC
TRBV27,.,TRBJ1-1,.,CASSLAGGEAFF,TGTGCCAGCAGTTTGGCCGGCGGGGAAGCTTTCTTT
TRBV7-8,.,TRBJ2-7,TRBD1,CASRRQGSEEQYF,TGTGCCAGCAGAAGACAGGGTTCGGAAGAGCAGTACTTC
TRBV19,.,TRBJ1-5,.,CASSILAGYQPQHF,TGTGCCAGTAGTATCTTGGCAGGGTATCAGCCCCAGCATTTT
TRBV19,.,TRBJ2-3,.,CASSMAGSSTDTQYF,TGTGCCAGTAGTATGGCGGGGTCTAGCACAGATACGCAGTATTTT
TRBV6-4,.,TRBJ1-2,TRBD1,CASSEMLGQGVNGYTF,TGTGCCAGCAGTGAGATGTTGGGACAGGGAGTCAATGGCTACACCTTC
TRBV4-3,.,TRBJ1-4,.,CASSPEGPGTNEKLFF,TGCGCCAGCAGCCCCGAGGGCCCGGGCACTAATGAAAAACTGTTTTTT
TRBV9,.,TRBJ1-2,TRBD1,CASHQGGTGLSYGYTF,TGTGCCAGCCACCAAGGAGGGACAGGGTTAAGCTATGGCTACACCTTC
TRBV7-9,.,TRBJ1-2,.,CASSVSEGQYTF,TGTGCCAGCAGCGTAAGTGAAGGACAGTACACCTTC
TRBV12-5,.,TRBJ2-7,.,CASGLVNQAVHEQYF,TGTGCTAGTGGTTTGGTGAACCAGGCAGTCCACGAGCAGTACTTC
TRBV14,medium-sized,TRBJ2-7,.,CASSQRGIYEQYF,TGTGCCAGCAGCCAACGAGGGATCTACGAGCAGTACTTC
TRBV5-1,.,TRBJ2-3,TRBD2,CASSRGTSGAPLDTQYF,TGCGCCAGCAGCCGAGGGACTAGCGGGGCCCCATTGGATACGCAGTATTTT
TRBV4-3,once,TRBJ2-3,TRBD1,CASSQDRGDTQYF,TGCGCCAGCAGCCAGGACAGGGGGGATACGCAGTATTTT
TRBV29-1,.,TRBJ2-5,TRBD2,CSVNGLAGHQETQYF,TGCAGCGTTAACGGACTAGCGGGACACCAAGAGACCCAGTACTTC
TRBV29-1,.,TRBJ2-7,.,CSVEQGGYEQYF,TGCAGCGTTGAGCAGGGAGGCTACGAGCAGTACTTC
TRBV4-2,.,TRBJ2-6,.,CASSRELASGANVLTF,TGTGCCAGCAGCCGCGAACTAGCTTCTGGGGCCAACGTCCTGACTTTC
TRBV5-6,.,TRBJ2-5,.,CASSLKGRAQETQYF,TGTGCCAGCAGCTTGAAGGGCAGGGCACAAGAGACCCAGTACTTC
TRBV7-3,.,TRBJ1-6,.,CASSLIGGNSPLHF,TGTGCCAGCAGCTTAATCGGCGGAAATTCACCCCTCCACTTT
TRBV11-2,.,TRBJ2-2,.,CASSLEGLLSGELFF,TGTGCCAGCAGCTTAGAGGGACTGCTTTCCGGGGAGCTGTTTTTT
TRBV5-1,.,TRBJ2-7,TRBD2,CASSPGGYEQYF,TGCGCCAGCAGCCCGGGGGGGTACGAGCAGTACTTC
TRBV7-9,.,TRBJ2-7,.,CASSLAQGLGEQYF,TGTGCCAGCAGCTTAGCGCAGGGCCTCGGCGAGCAGTACTTC
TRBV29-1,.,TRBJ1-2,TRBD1,CSVDYRTGGGSF,TGCAGCGTGGACTACCGGACAGGGGGCGGCTCCTTC
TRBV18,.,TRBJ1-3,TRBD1,CASSFGTGGNTIYF,TGTGCCAGCTCTTTTGGGACAGGAGGAAACACCATATATTTT
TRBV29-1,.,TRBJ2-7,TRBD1,CSVETGGKNEQYF,TGCAGCGTTGAGACAGGGGGCAAGAACGAGCAGTACTTC
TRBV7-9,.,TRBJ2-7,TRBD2,CASSLASGPTYEQYF,TGTGCCAGCAGCTTAGCTAGCGGGCCGACCTACGAGCAGTACTTC
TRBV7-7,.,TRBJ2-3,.,CASSPEPGAARPDTQYF,TGTGCCAGCAGCCCCGAACCAGGGGCCGCGCGTCCAGATACGCAGTATTTT
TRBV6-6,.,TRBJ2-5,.,CASSYGQDQETQYF,TGTGCCAGCAGTTACGGGCAGGACCAAGAGACCCAGTACTTC
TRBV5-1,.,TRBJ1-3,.,CASSFTAGAGNTIYF,TGCGCCAGCAGCTTTACCGCCGGGGCTGGAAACACCATATATTTT
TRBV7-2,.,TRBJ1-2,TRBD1,CASSFQGAYGYTF,TGTGCCAGCAGCTTTCAGGGGGCCTATGGCTACACCTTC
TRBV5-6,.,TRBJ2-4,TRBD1,CASSSPGTDNPNIQYF,TGTGCCAGCAGCTCCCCCGGGACAGACAACCCTAACATTCAGTACTTC
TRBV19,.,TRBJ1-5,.,CASRDTNQPQHF,TGTGCCAGTAGGGACACCAATCAGCCCCAGCATTTT
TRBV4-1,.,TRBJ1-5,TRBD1,CASSQRDSLNQPQHF,TGCGCCAGCAGCCAAAGGGACAGCCTCAATCAGCCCCAGCATTTT
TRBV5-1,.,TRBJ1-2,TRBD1,CASSPTGGDYGYTF,TGCGCCAGCAGCCCCACAGGGGGGGATTATGGCTACACCTTC
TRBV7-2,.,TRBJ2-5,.,CASTQRGGRLETQYF,TGTGCCAGCACCCAAAGGGGGGGGCGCTTAGAGACCCAGTACTTC